This entry features one T cell receptor (beta chain) sequence. This sample was included in a study of T cells after yellow fever vaccination. Study-wide background: Fractions low in cell number were prepared with SMART-Seq v4 Ultra Low Input.

TCRdb recomputed calls from the 5' RACE reads with MiXCR, one row per CDR3 protein. The table lists some 550,000 distinct CDR3 sequences, 19% of them singletons. The length of the CDR3 is 15 residues. The germline V gene has CDR1 SEHNR and CDR2 FQNEAQ (reference sequence). Trimming left V 4 bases short and J 3 bases short, with 15 bases between. The source of this sequence is a man aged 25 to 45 who received the YFV17D yellow fever vaccine. The chain combines TRBV7-9 with TRBJ2-5, with D perhaps TRBD1 (6 bases). The specimen comprised PBMCs, sampled 15 days after the yellow fever booster vaccination. The CDR3 nucleotides read TGTGCCAGCAGCTCCCCAAGGACAGCCGAAGAGACCCAGTACTTC. The encoded protein is CASSSPRTAEETQYF.